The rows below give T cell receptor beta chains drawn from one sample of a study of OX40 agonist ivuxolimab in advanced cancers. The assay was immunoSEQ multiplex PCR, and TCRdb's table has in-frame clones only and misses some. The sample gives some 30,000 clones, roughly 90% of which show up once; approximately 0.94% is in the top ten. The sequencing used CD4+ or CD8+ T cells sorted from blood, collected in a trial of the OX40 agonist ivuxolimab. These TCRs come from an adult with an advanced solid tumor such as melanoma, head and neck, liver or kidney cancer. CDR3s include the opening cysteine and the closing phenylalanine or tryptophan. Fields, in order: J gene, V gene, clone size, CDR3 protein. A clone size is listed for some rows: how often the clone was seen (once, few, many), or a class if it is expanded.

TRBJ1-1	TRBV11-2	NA	CASSLEGVTEAFF
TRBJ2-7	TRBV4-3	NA	CASSQDNREGYEQYF
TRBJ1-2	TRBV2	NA	CASSDRGANYGYTF
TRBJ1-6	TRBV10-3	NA	CAITGTVDNSPLHF
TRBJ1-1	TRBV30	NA	CAWSLGPTEAFF
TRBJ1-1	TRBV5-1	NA	CASSPTWDTEAFF
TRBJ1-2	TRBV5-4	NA	CASSAGLGTGVYVGYTF
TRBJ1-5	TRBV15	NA	CATSREQSNNQPQHF
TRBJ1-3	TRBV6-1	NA	CASSEEDSSGNTIYF
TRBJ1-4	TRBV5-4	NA	CASSLEEQEKLFF
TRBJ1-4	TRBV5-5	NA	CASSSGFTNEKLFF
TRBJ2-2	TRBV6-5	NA	CASSRGRPTGELFF
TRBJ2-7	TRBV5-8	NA	CASSANKEQYF
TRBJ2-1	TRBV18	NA	CASWRIAGGPDEQFF
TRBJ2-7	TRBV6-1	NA	CASSALTGIYEQYF
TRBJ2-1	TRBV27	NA	CASSLKQGKQFF
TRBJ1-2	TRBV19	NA	CASSMGDLYGYTF
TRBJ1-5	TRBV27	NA	CASSFTPGQPQHF
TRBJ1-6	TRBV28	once	CASTPRGQGGVSSYNSPLHF
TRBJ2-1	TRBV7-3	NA	CASSSTSGWDNEQFF
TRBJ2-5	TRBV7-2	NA	CASSQLRETQYF
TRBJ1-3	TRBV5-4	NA	CASSLQGRSGNTIYF
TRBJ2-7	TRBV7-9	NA	CASSEGLYEQYF
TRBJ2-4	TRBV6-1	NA	CASSENPGLAKNIQYF
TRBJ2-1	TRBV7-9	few	CASSLYRGDEQFF
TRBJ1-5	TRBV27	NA	CASSKQVNQPQHF
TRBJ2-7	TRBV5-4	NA	CASSRPGQYYEQYF
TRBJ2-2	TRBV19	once	CASSIGLMNTGELFF
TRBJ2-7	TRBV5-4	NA	CASSLRGGGSYEQYF
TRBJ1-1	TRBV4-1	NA	CASSQPGGREAFF
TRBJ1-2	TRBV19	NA	CASTQWGSTNYGYTF
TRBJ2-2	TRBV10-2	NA	CASINSGRALGGELFF
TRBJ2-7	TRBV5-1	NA	CASVPPDSYEQYF
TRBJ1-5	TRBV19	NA	CASTRTGGTQPQHF
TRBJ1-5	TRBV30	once	CAWSVGDEKHF
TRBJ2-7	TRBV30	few	CAQKSFSDEQYF
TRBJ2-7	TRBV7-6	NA	CASSSHPSPGAEQYF
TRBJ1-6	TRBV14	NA	CASSQDLTGQGSTSSSYNSPLHF
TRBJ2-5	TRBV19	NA	CASSVTGTETQYF
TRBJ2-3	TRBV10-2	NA	CASEGQGYSSTDTQYF
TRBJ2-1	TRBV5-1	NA	CASSLGGTGGHEQFF
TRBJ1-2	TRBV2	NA	CASSLSNYGYTF